Presented here are 30 T cell receptor beta chains from one specimen sequenced in a study of blood T cells in healthy people across ages. For the second PCR, which ran for 7 to 11 cycles, a sample-barcoded 5' primer and a J-beta primer mix were used. TCRdb recomputed calls from the 5' RACE reads with MiXCR, one row per CDR3 protein. The sample yields roughly 800,000 distinct CDR3 sequences, roughly 25% seen once. These same records also appear under a second study, on T cells of mothers and their children.

The sequencing input was blood. The receptors originated from a boy aged 5-17 years in good health.

This clonotype was seen many times. J is TRBJ2-1 and V is TRBV20-1; 8 bases agree with TRBD2. CDR1 is DFQATT and CDR2 is SNEGSKA in the germline V gene (reference sequence). The CDR3 covers 16 residues. The V and J ends lost 6 bases and 4 bases, in that order; junction bases with no gene match: 14. The CDR3 region is CSAPPRGGAAYNEQFF. The CDR3 bases are TGCAGTGCCCCGCCCCGGGGGGGGGCAGCATACAATGAGCAGTTCTTC.

This clonotype appeared once. The gene calls are TRBV11-2 and TRBJ2-5; D ambiguous. Germline V gene data show CDR1 as SGHAT and CDR2 as FQNNGV. CDR3 length equals 15 residues. Trimming removed 1 base from V and 5 bases from J, with 14 bases in between. The CDR3 nucleotides are TGTGCCAGCAGCTTAGTTCAAGTCAGTAGCGAGACCCAGTACTTC. Translating gives CASSLVQVSSETQYF.

This clonotype appeared a few times. The chain joins TRBV5-5 to TRBJ2-1; a possible D gene is TRBD1 (6 bases). CDR3 length: 16 amino acids. Trimming took off 5 bases at V and 0 bases at J, with 15 bases between the two ends. CDR1 is SGHKS and CDR2 is YYEKEE in the germline V gene (reference sequence). DNA for the CDR3: TGTGCCAGCAGTCCAGGGGCAACTAGCTCCTACAATGAGCAGTTCTTC. This encodes CASSPGATSSYNEQFF. The full variable domain, with the rest looked up from reference TRBV5-5 and TRBJ2-1, is DAGVTQSPTHLIKTRGQQVTLRCSPISGHKSVSWYQQVLGQGPQFIFQYYEKEERGRGNFPDRFSARQFPNYSSELNVNALLLGDSALYLCASSPGATSSYNEQFFGPGTRLTVL.

In regard to this clonotype: Germline is not matched at one junction end, which may reflect a read error. The V gene is TRBV9, the J gene TRBJ2-5, with 11 bases lining up with TRBD1. Germline CDR1 and CDR2: SGDLS and YYNGEE. This CDR3 comprises 15 residues. CDR3 sequence (DNA): TGTGCCAGCAGCATAGGGACAGGGGGTTGCTACGAGCAGTGCTTC. Protein: CASSIGTGGCYEQCF.

The chain links TRBV6-5 to TRBJ1-5, with TRBD1 matching 8 bases. Looked up from germline, CDR1 is MNHEY and CDR2 is SVGAGI. V lost 5 bases to trimming and J lost 4 bases; unmatched junction nucleotides: 13. There are 17 residues in the CDR3. Here the CDR3 reads CASSHPLDRASNQPQHF. The CDR3 nucleotides read TGTGCCAGCAGTCACCCATTGGACAGGGCGAGTAATCAGCCCCAGCATTTT.

This clonotype was observed a few times. This chain links TRBV20-1 with TRBJ2-5; D is unclear. V was clipped by 6 bases and J by 5 bases, with 19 bases between them. This CDR3 has 14 amino acids. Looked up from germline, CDR1 is DFQATT and CDR2 is SNEGSKA (reference sequence). CDR3 sequence: CSAPRPPRMETQYF. The CDR3 DNA follows: TGCAGTGCCCCGCGTCCCCCGAGGATGGAGACCCAGTACTTC.

This clonotype was detected many times. V and J are TRBV10-3 and TRBJ2-7; D gene ambiguous. The CDR3 has 12 residues. Germline V CDR1 and CDR2: ENHRY, SYGVKD. The ends were cut back, 3 bases at V and 3 bases at J, with 6 bases in the middle. CDR3 amino acids: CAISDGYYEQYF. CDR3 DNA: TGTGCCATCAGTGACGGGTACTACGAGCAGTACTTC.

The chain links TRBV20-1 to TRBJ2-5; no definite D call. Matching the DNA end better, TRBJ2-7 makes the J call doubtful. CDR3 length: 11 amino acids. Germline V CDR1 and CDR2: DFQATT, SNEGSKA (reference sequence). CDR3 sequence reads: CSARLEREQYF. The CDR3 DNA sequence: TGCAGTGCTAGACTCGAACGCGAGCAGTACTTC.

J is TRBJ2-1 and V is TRBV14; D ambiguous. This CDR3 comprises 15 residues. CDR1 and CDR2 (germline): SGHDN, FVKESK. Trimming removed 4 bases at V and 0 bases at J, with 10 bases between. CDR3 protein: CASSRSTPSYNEQFF. CDR3 DNA sequence: TGTGCCAGCAGCCGATCAACCCCCTCCTACAATGAGCAGTTCTTC.

This clonotype came up a few times. The genes are TRBV3-1 and TRBJ1-2; a weak D match, TRBD1 (5 bases). The V and J ends lost 5 bases and 7 bases respectively, with 14 bases between them. The CDR3 covers 13 residues. Germline CDR1 LGHDT, CDR2 YNNKEL (reference sequence). DNA of the CDR3: TGTGCCAGCAGCTACGGGGCGAGCCCTGGCTACACCTTC. Translating it yields CASSYGASPGYTF.

This clonotype was seen only a few times. The genes are TRBV9 and TRBJ1-2, with TRBD1 as a possible D gene (6 bases). The V end was cut by 4 bases, the J end by 7 bases, with 17 bases between. The CDR3 contains 14 residues. Germline V CDR1 and CDR2: SGDLS, YYNGEE. This CDR3 is CASSHLGGRAGYTF. The CDR3 nucleotides read TGTGCCAGCAGCCATCTAGGGGGGAGGGCTGGCTACACCTTC.

This rearrangement joins TRBV20-1 to TRBJ2-5; unclear D gene. V lost 0 bases, J lost 1 base, and 6 bases lay in between. Per germline, CDR1 DFQATT and CDR2 SNEGSKA (reference sequence). The CDR3 has 13 amino acids. CDR3 in DNA: TGCAGTGCTAGAGAAGTTCCCCAAGAGACCCAGTACTTC. Translating it yields CSAREVPQETQYF.

V is TRBV7-9 and J is TRBJ2-1, with 9 bases fitting TRBD2. There are 17 residues in the CDR3. Germline V gene lookup returns CDR1 SEHNR and CDR2 FQNEAQ (reference sequence). With V trimmed by 0 bases and J by 3 bases, 6 bases remained unmatched. CDR3 nucleotides: TGTGCCAGCAGCTTAGCGCGGAGTAGCGGGGGCTACAATGAGCAGTTCTTC. This gives the protein CASSLARSSGGYNEQFF.

The chain links TRBV5-1 to TRBJ2-6, with 7 bases that match TRBD1. V dropped 3 bases and J dropped 0; count of bases not matched to a gene: 9. The CDR3 has 18 residues. Per the germline V gene, CDR1 is SGHRS and CDR2 is YFSETQ. CDR3 nucleotide sequence: TGCGCCAGCAGCTCCATGTCCGGGACAGCCTCTGGGGCCAACGTCCTGACTTTC. This gives the protein CASSSMSGTASGANVLTF.

The rearrangement links TRBV15 to TRBJ2-2, with TRBD2 identical over 12 bases. The CDR3 has 16 residues. Per the germline V gene, CDR1 is LNHNV and CDR2 is YYDKDF (reference sequence). The trim removed 5 bases at V and 6 bases at J, leaving 7 bases unmatched. The CDR3: CATSGSSGGAPGELFF. DNA for the CDR3: TGTGCCACCAGCGGATCTAGCGGGGGGGCTCCCGGGGAGCTGTTTTTT. Full variable domain (missing parts from reference TRBV15 and TRBJ2-2): DAMVIQNPRYQVTQFGKPVTLSCSQTLNHNVMYWYQQKSSQAPKLLFHYYDKDFNNEADTPDNFQSRRPNTSFCFLDIRSPGLGDTAMYLCATSGSSGGAPGELFFGEGSRLTVL.

The chain joins TRBV10-3 to TRBJ2-7; TRBD2 matches 8 bases. The CDR3 is made up of 15 amino acids. In germline, CDR1 is ENHRY, CDR2 SYGVKD. After removal of 3 bases from V and 3 bases from J, the junction contained 7 bases not matched to a gene. The CDR3 DNA reads TGTGCCATCAGTGACGGCGGGGGGTTACGCTACGAGCAGTACTTC. Encoded protein: CAISDGGGLRYEQYF.

This clonotype showed up just a few times. J is TRBJ1-4 and V is TRBV12-3 or TRBV12-4, with D unclear. CDR3 size: 14 residues. V was cut by 5 bases and J by 3 bases, with 10 bases left in between. The CDR3 nucleotides read TGTGCCAGCAGTCGGACGGGCGCTAATGAAAAACTGTTTTTT. Its protein is CASSRTGANEKLFF.

The table lists this clonotype with a few counts. The chain recombines TRBV5-1 with TRBJ2-5; 9 bases agree with TRBD2. CDR1 and CDR2 (germline): SGHRS, YFSETQ. The CDR3 loop spans 16 amino acids. J was trimmed by 1 base and V by 2 bases; bases with no gene match: 6. CDR3 DNA: TGCGCCAGCAGCTTTGAGGCGGGGGGGCGCCAAGAGACCCAGTACTTC. It encodes CASSFEAGGRQETQYF. Full variable domain (remainder filled in from reference TRBV5-1 and TRBJ2-5): KAGVTQTPRYLIKTRGQQVTLSCSPISGHRSVSWYQQTPGQGLQFLFEYFSETQRNKGNFPGRFSGRQFSNSRSEMNVSTLELGDSALYLCASSFEAGGRQETQYFGPGTRLLVL.

There are a few counts of this clonotype. This rearrangement joins TRBV7-9 to TRBJ2-1; D unresolved. V dropped 1 base and J dropped 7 bases, with 20 bases sitting between them. Per germline, CDR1 SEHNR and CDR2 FQNEAQ (reference sequence). This CDR3 comprises 17 residues. CDR3 amino acids: CASSLGALRSRENEQFF. In nucleotides, the CDR3 is TGTGCCAGCAGCTTAGGTGCGCTGCGCTCAAGGGAAAATGAGCAGTTCTTC.

The rearrangement joins TRBV20-1 to TRBJ2-3; 11 bases line up with TRBD2. V trimming: 1 base; J trimming: 4 bases; junction bases outside the gene matches: 4. The germline V gene has CDR1 DFQATT and CDR2 SNEGSKA (reference sequence). The CDR3 runs 15 residues. CDR3 sequence: CSARVSGGAPDTQYF. The DNA of the CDR3 is TGCAGTGCTAGAGTTAGCGGGGGGGCCCCAGATACGCAGTATTTT.

This chain joins TRBV7-3 and TRBJ2-1; 7 bases fit TRBD2. Germline CDR1 and CDR2: SGHTA and FQGTGA. The CDR3 contains 14 residues. J lost 3 bases, V lost 5 bases, and 4 bases had no gene match. CDR3 sequence (DNA): TGTGCCAGCAGCGCTAGGACTAGCTACAATGAGCAGTTCTTC. Its translation is CASSARTSYNEQFF. Supplemented by reference TRBV7-3 and TRBJ2-1, the full variable domain reads GAGVSQTPSNKVTEKGKYVELRCDPISGHTALYWYRQSLGQGPEFLIYFQGTGAADDSGLPNDRFFAVRPEGSVSTLKIQRTERGDSAVYLCASSARTSYNEQFFGPGTRLTVL.

This clonotype was found a few times. The chain joins TRBV2 to TRBJ1-1; D gene ambiguous. Trimming removed 7 bases at V and 0 bases at J, with 9 bases between. The CDR3 is made up of 13 amino acids. Germline CDR1 and CDR2: SNHLY and FYNNEI. CDR3 loop: CASKGEMNTEAFF. The CDR3 DNA follows: TGTGCCAGCAAGGGAGAAATGAACACTGAAGCTTTCTTT.

This chain links TRBV6-5 with TRBJ1-6, with a tentative D call TRBD1 (5 bases). The CDR3 loop spans 15 amino acids. Germline V gene data show CDR1 as MNHEY and CDR2 as SVGAGI. Deletions cut 0 bases from V and 5 bases from J, with 8 bases between. This chain's CDR3 is CASSYSAGNNSPLHF. CDR3 nucleotides: TGTGCCAGCAGTTACTCGGCAGGGAATAATTCACCCCTCCACTTT.

The chain couples TRBV24-1 to TRBJ2-7; 8 bases agree with TRBD1. In germline, CDR1 is KGHDR, CDR2 SFDVKD. The CDR3 has 13 amino acids. The ends lost 7 bases at V and 4 bases at J; junction bases unmatched: 5. The CDR3 coding sequence is TGTGCCACCAGGGGACAGGATTCATACGAGCAGTACTTC. This encodes CATRGQDSYEQYF.

This clonotype was seen a few times. DNA for the CDR3: TGCAGTGCTTCGGGAGTTGGGGGATATCAGCCCCAGCATTTT. Translated: CSASGVGGYQPQHF. V usage is TRBV20-1 and J usage is TRBJ1-5, with a weak D call TRBD1 (5 bases). The ends were cut back, 5 bases at V and 5 bases at J, with 16 bases in the middle. This CDR3 spans 14 amino acids. In germline, CDR1 is DFQATT, CDR2 SNEGSKA (reference sequence).

The rearrangement joins TRBV7-2 to TRBJ1-6, with no clear D. This CDR3 has 15 residues. V lost 5 bases, J lost 9 bases, and 17 bases lay in between. CDR1 and CDR2 from the germline V gene are SGHTA and FQGNSA. This CDR3 is CASSPRADVGSPLHF. CDR3 nucleotides: TGTGCCAGCAGCCCCCGGGCCGATGTAGGTTCACCCCTCCACTTT.

Turning to this clonotype: A much more abundant neighbour one base away suggests this may be a read error. This chain uses TRBV2 with TRBJ2-3; D gene unclear. The CDR3 covers 13 residues. CDR1 is SNHLY, CDR2 FYNNEI, per germline. DNA for the CDR3: TGTGCCAGCAGCCTTAGTTTCACAGATACGCGGTATTTT. It translates to CASSLSFTDTRYF.

A remark on this clonotype: The junction shows a germline mismatch at one end, possibly a read error. DNA of the CDR3: TGTGCCAGCAGCGCCTCGGAAAACCTGTTTTTT. This codes for CASSASENLFF. The gene calls are TRBV7-8 and TRBJ1-4; D gene uncertain. Per germline, CDR1 SGHVS and CDR2 FQNEAQ. The CDR3 totals 11 residues. The whole variable domain, remainder taken from reference TRBV7-8 and TRBJ1-4, is GAGVSQSPRYKVAKRGQDVALRCDPISGHVSLFWYQQALGQGPEFLTYFQNEAQLDKSGLPSDRFFAERPEGSVSTLKIQRTQQEDSAVYLCASSASENLFFGSGTQLSVL.

This clonotype turned up a few times. The chain couples TRBV6-1 to TRBJ1-1, with a weak D call TRBD1 (6 bases). This CDR3 region has 17 residues. The germline CDR1 and CDR2 sequences are MNHNS and SASEGT. V lost 6 bases and J lost 5, with 25 bases in between. CDR3 region: CASRSSGDPGGRTEAFF. DNA for the CDR3: TGTGCCAGCAGGAGTTCAGGGGACCCGGGAGGAAGGACTGAAGCTTTCTTT.

This clonotype has just one count. J is TRBJ2-5 and V is TRBV5-4; 7 bases map to TRBD2. The germline V gene has CDR1 SGHNT and CDR2 YYREEE (reference sequence). V shed 4 bases and J 0 bases; nucleotides not matched to a gene: 6. This CDR3 spans 15 amino acids. The CDR3, as DNA: TGTGCCAGCAGCGCGACTAGCAGAAACCAAGAGACCCAGTACTTC. Translated, it gives CASSATSRNQETQYF.